This TCR beta chain was found in a study of sequential checkpoint blockade in melanoma (dated by TCRdb to between 2018 and 2020). Looking at the study overall: Using 1:1 randomization, the trial assigned patients either to first-line nivolumab followed by ipilimumab (arm A) or to ipilimumab followed by nivolumab (arm B). Maintenance nivolumab was given following each of the two trial sequences. What the study reported, not specific to this receptor: Validation of the response-prediction model combining TCR metrics and mutation burden is needed in larger, independent patient cohorts.

The immunoSEQ Assay was used to immunosequence TCRbeta CDR3 regions from genomic DNA. Before high-throughput sequencing, genomic DNA was amplified using bias-controlled multiplex PCR. The paper's processing steps were these. To quantify the absolute abundance of each unique TCRbeta CDR3 region, the sequences were collapsed and filtered. Clonality, defined as 1 minus Pielou's evenness, was calculated using productive rearrangements only. Clones with significantly greater frequencies in on-treatment versus baseline samples were identified using a previously published method. TCRdb mirrors the immuneACCESS table, restricted to in-frame sequences. Some clones are absent from its copies; in checked studies, under half trace to an unresolved V gene, and the reason for the others is unknown. V and J calls and clone size are those listed in that table; D and trimming were worked out from the DNA. The sample table shows 10,000 or so clones, and around four fifths are seen once. The ten largest clonotypes hold approximately 15% of the sample.

Clipping removes 5 bases from V and 6 bases from J, with 5 as the unmatched junction base count. Inclusive of the bounding cysteine and phenylalanine, the CDR3 is 13 residues long. The sequence is cut down to CDR3 DNA, 39 bases in frame from base 1. CDR1 and CDR2 are read off the germline V gene (reference sequence) as LNHDA and SQIVND. Only a few counts were recorded for this clone. This receptor's antigen is unknown. No quality values exist for individual bases; no much larger clone is one base distant. Explained via the paper, the treatment or condition label denotes: randomized to nivolumab then ipilimumab (arm A) or the reverse (arm B). None of the patients in the trial had previously been given DNA-damaging chemotherapy. A FACS Aria II flow cytometer was used to sort live CD3+CD8+ cells that were negative for CD19 and CD56 from thawed PBMCs. CheckMate 064, a randomized, open-label phase II trial of sequential checkpoint blockade, was the source of the samples, all of which came from patients with melanoma. Peripheral blood mononuclear cells were obtained through leukapheresis, purified using Ficoll-Paque, and frozen in human serum containing about 10% DMSO. Right after sorting, the blood CD3+CD8+ cells were verified to be >95% pure, and DNA extraction followed.

Sequencing used CD8+ T cells sorted from blood (inferred from file names), obtained from a patient given nivolumab and ipilimumab in sequence. This clonotype was sampled from a human donor with melanoma. The sequence is built from TRBV19 and TRBJ1-1; TRBD1 fits 8 bases in the junction. The CDR3 region has the sequence CASSYNRGSEAFF. The nucleotide sequence reads TGTGCCAGTAGTTATAACAGGGGGTCTGAAGCTTTCTTT.